This T cell receptor beta chain was sequenced for a study of CD8+CD57+ T cells in acquired aplastic anemia (dated by TCRdb to about 2018). Describing the broader study: DNA extracted from sorted CD4+ and CD8+ cells had a mean of roughly 3.3 ug, with a range of about 0.2 to 30 ug. A CD8+CD57+ expansion meant a frequency higher than the mean frequency seen in healthy subjects.

Flow cytometry had shown CD8+CD57+ cell expansion in the patients selected for sequencing. Every patient had severe acquired aplastic anemia, diagnosed using the International Study of Aplastic Anemia and Agranulocytosis and Camitta criteria. Patients had received no therapy at the time of blood sampling. TCR repertoires of sorted CD4+ and CD8+ blood T cells from severe aplastic anemia patients and healthy subjects were deep-sequenced in the study. In the USA, patient enrollment took place under clinicaltrials.gov protocols 00001620, 01623167, 00001397, 00071045, 00081523 and 00961064. Ficoll-Paque density gradient centrifugation was used to isolate peripheral blood mononuclear cells. Before DNA extraction, CD4+ and CD8+ T cells were sorted with FACS or magnetic beads. What the work shows at the level of the full study, not this receptor alone: CD8+ Simpson's diversity did not differ significantly between patients and healthy controls (P=0.060). Around 27 CD8+ CDR3 sequences were found to be shared between patients and controls, but these sequences appeared to be highly expressed in patients and within the immunodominant clones of the patients.

This clonotype was picked up many times. Its antigen is not yet known. No base-level quality is on record; no much larger clone is a single base apart. TCR beta VDJ combination and CDR3 sequence profiling used genomic DNA as the template. An Illumina HiSeq 2000 was used for TCR repertoire sequencing. The paper's processing steps were these. Repertoires were assessed using TRBV/TRBJ rearrangement plots, CDR3 size and DJ length profiles, and Simpson's diversity index. Whichever DNA sequence was most abundant in the deep sequencing data was defined as the immunodominant clone. CDR3 amino acid sequences were screened for sharing across subjects and compared with published repertoires and the VDJdb database. The public reads were reanalyzed by TCRdb: fastp trimming at Q25, MiXCR alignment, in-frame beta chains only. Every entry covers one CDR3 protein and lists the most common genes and DNA from its rows. The V and J calls follow TCRdb's processing rather than the paper's. In all, the sample holds roughly 240,000 distinct CDR3 sequences, and approximately 50% of those were seen once. The ten largest clones represent 6.5% to 8% of the sample.

V is clipped by 0 bases and J by 0 bases, and the sequence between their germline boundaries is 10 bases long. The germline V gene yields SGDLS for CDR1 and YYNGEE for CDR2. From the cysteine through the phenylalanine, the CDR3 covers 15 amino acids. This entry keeps only the CDR3 DNA: 45 bases, framed from base 1. Input material: sorted CD4+, CD8+, or CD8+CD57+ T cells (not recorded which) from PBMCs. This TCR came from a human donor with aplastic anemia. The chain is encoded by TRBV9 joined to TRBJ2-7; no confident D gene assignment can be made. The CDR3 corresponds to CASSVGHRISYEQYF. The DNA reads TGTGCCAGCAGCGTAGGTCACCGAATCTCCTACGAGCAGTACTTC.